This T cell receptor (beta chain) is from a study of T cells in Graves' hyperthyroidism and ophthalmopathy. Study-wide findings and caveats: A median around six months before onset, the model predicted ophthalmopathy.

TCR beta CDR3 sequences were amplified from RNA transcripts. TCR CDR3 underwent first-round RT-PCR with the HTBI primer set. TCRdb reprocessed the multiplex PCR reads with MiXCR, giving one entry per CDR3 protein. Among 700,000 to 850,000 distinct CDR3 sequences listed, around a third were seen once. Turning to this clonotype: Its antigen is as yet unknown.

The length of the CDR3 is 15 residues. The V gene lost 0 bases and the J gene lost 9 bases, with 12 bases spanning the gap. Germline values: CDR1 LGHDT, CDR2 YNNKEL (reference sequence). This sequence was found in a woman aged 35 to 49 with Graves' hyperthyroidism. The sequenced sample consisted of blood. This rearrangement joins TRBV3-1 to TRBJ1-6, with D hard to call. This chain's CDR3 is CASSQDLSGSSPLHF. CDR3 DNA sequence: TGTGCCAGCAGCCAAGATCTAAGCGGATCTTCACCCCTCCACTTT.